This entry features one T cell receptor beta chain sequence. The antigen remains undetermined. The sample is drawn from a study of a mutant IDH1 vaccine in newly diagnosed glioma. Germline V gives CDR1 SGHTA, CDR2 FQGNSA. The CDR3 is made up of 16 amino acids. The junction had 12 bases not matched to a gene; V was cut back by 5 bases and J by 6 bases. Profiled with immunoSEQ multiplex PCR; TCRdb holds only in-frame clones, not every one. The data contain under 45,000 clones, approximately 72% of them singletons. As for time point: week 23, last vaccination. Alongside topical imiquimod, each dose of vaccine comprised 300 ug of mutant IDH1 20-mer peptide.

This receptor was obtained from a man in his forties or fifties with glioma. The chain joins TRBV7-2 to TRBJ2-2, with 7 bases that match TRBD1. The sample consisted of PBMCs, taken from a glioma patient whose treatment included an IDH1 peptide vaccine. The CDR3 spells CASSPQDRHKAGELFF. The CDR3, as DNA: TGTGCCAGCAGCCCCCAGGACAGGCACAAGGCCGGGGAGCTGTTTTTT.